The TCR beta chain under discussion was sequenced for a study of long-term antiretroviral therapy in people with HIV. A word on this clone: The antigen remains undetermined.

Version v3.0 of the immunoSEQ assay was performed at survey level. Here immunoSEQ multiplex PCR was the method, and the copy in TCRdb shows in-frame clones only, minus some. The repertoire holds about 25,000 clones, with approximately 86% as singletons. This CDR3 has 15 amino acids. The germline CDR1 and CDR2 sequences are SGHKS and YYEKEE (reference sequence). The junction had 6 bases not matched to a gene; V was cut back by 4 bases and J by 0 bases. Findings and limits, study-wide: Blood obtained between 2004 and 2017 may reflect older ART regimens. Clones expanded before ART dominated the repertoire at all time points. Controls exceeded HIV repertoires in CDR3 length range.

The V call is TRBV5-5, the J call TRBJ2-7, with TRBD1 matching over 8 bases. The source was unsorted PBMCs, collected less than 4.7 years after starting antiretroviral therapy. The TCR comes from a young man with HIV. The CDR3 coding sequence is TGTGCCAGCAGCAGTTACAGGGGGATCTCCTACGAGCAGTACTTC. Amino acids: CASSSYRGISYEQYF.